Listed below are T cell receptor beta chains from one sample, sequenced in a study of regulatory T cells in long-lasting Graves disease. TCRdb processed the multiplex PCR reads anew with MiXCR; each CDR3 protein has one entry. This table holds roughly 700,000 distinct CDR3 sequences, around 30% found once. The specimen comprised peripheral blood mononuclear cells (PBMCs), sampled when the disease was refractory, from a patient treated with antithyroid drugs. Every receptor here comes from a female donor with Graves disease. CDR3s include the opening cysteine and the closing phenylalanine or tryptophan. Where a row states a size, it is once, few, many or the class of an expanded clone; other rows omit it.

TRBV6-1,once,CASREGSSNNPETQYF
TRBV11-2,many,CASSLEIATYEQYF
TRBV6-2/TRBV6-3,once,CASSPDGRYEQYF
TRBV7-9,few,CASSRGMDEQYF
TRBV19,.,CASTEGTTYNSPLHF
TRBV2,.,CASNGQGMSGELFF
TRBV6-5,.,CASSYSTGIATEAFF
TRBV28,.,CASSSKGGLRQPQHF
TRBV5-1,few,CASSIPGQNLDGYTF
TRBV5-1,.,CATSGGSGELFF
TRBV27,few,CASSQAGHYEQYF
TRBV29-1,.,CSVGTGEPQHF
TRBV12-3/TRBV12-4,few,CASSSRGRYEQYF
TRBV3-1,.,CASSQGDGRLEQYF
TRBV6-2/TRBV6-3,.,CASSPRQGLEEKLFF
TRBV11-2,many,CASSIHDGLAGYDEQYF
TRBV7-8,few,CASSPRVTAGVGQETQYF
TRBV6-5,.,CASSLTRAIYEQYF
TRBV28,few,CASRPGDRGRYGYTF
TRBV12-3/TRBV12-4,few,CASSTGSGNTIYF
TRBV27,.,CASSFDGEETQYF
TRBV7-6,.,CASSLGGRASGELFF
TRBV3-1,many,CASSQGLETQYF
TRBV28,.,CTSSPTTLSGINEQFF
TRBV30,few,CAWDETGDSTNIQYF
TRBV6-1,few,CASSVGGVGLYF
TRBV4-2,few,CASRAAGEINEKLFF
TRBV11-2,.,CASSQGGDSGRGETQYF
TRBV12-3/TRBV12-4,.,CASSLGGQGADTQYF
TRBV7-2,many,CASSATGGGEKLFF
TRBV7-6,few,CASSYTSGDTYEQYF
TRBV19,.,CASDPTGLNEKLFF
TRBV28,many,CASSHRTINEKLFF
TRBV12-5,few,CASGPDGNTGELFF
TRBV11-2,few,CASSLDPAGGPIGEQYF
TRBV29-1,once,CSVDGVRTYNEQFF
TRBV27,.,CASSNHRGPGYGYTF
TRBV5-1,.,CASSFTQGSSYEQYF
TRBV12-3/TRBV12-4,few,CASSYSSATQYF
TRBV2,many,CASRRTVGNQPQHF
TRBV3-1,.,CASSQGTVVSYEQYF
TRBV29-1,few,CSVVSGVTEAFF
TRBV3-1,.,CASSQAPQGGDVYF
TRBV5-1,.,CASSSSLRGVGNRLFF
TRBV20-1,few,CSASVISGRSGELFF
TRBV7-3,.,CASSAETGVTWYTEAFF
TRBV11-1,few,CASSFQAGGTNGYTF
TRBV12-3/TRBV12-4,.,CASSLWVAPGTEAFF
TRBV20-1,.,CSARTSTNTGELFF
TRBV19,.,CASTPGQGGQPQHF
TRBV4-2,.,CASRQSGGAQNTGELFF
TRBV20-1,.,CSARRDRVGGYTF
TRBV20-1,few,CSARASSAYEQYF
TRBV5-1,few,CASSVGLNSNQPQHF
TRBV6-1,few,CASGRGIQPQHF
TRBV9,few,CASSPGQGIFSEAFF
TRBV7-3,few,CASSPNLRTGLTEAFF
TRBV4-1,.,CASPLAICGAGGETQYF
TRBV10-3,many,CAISVSEYEQYF